This TCR beta chain was identified during a study of T cell responses to AZD1222 COVID-19 vaccine. The V and J ends lost 3 bases and 3 bases, in that order; junction bases with no gene match: 6. Germline CDR1 and CDR2: MDHEN and SYDVKM. The CDR3 contains 15 residues. Findings of the study overall: Recipients of AZD1222 seropositive at baseline numbered only 6 or 7. Dominant at 160-218 and 743-854, vaccine-associated CD4 TCRs also spanned spike. Repertoires were obtained only post-peak T cell response.

Libraries were prepared by immunoSEQ multiplex PCR; TCRdb keeps only in-frame clonotypes and omits some of them. The sample has fewer than 120,000 clones, nearly 90% seen once. Note on this clone: Its antigen is currently unknown.

Specimen: peripheral blood, collected on day 0 of AZD1222 vaccination. The chain links TRBV28 to TRBJ2-7; TRBD2 matches at 9 bases. This TCR was recovered from an adult in good health. The CDR3 loop is CASSLGLAGIYEQYF. The CDR3, as DNA: TGTGCCAGCAGTTTGGGGCTAGCGGGGATCTACGAGCAGTACTTC.